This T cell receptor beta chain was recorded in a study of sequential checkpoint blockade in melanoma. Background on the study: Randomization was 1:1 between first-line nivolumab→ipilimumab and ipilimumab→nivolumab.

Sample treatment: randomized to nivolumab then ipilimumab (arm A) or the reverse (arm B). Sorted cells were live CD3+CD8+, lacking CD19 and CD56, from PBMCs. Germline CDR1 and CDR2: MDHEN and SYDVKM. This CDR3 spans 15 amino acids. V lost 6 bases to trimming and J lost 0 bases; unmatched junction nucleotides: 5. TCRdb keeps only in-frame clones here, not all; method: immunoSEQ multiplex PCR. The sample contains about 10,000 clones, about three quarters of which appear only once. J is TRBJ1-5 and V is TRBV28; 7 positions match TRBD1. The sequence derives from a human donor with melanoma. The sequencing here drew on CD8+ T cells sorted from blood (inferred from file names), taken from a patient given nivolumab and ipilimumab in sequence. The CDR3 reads CASRRTGYSNQPQHF. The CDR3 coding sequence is TGTGCCAGCAGACGGACAGGTTATAGCAATCAGCCCCAGCATTTT.